This T cell receptor (beta chain) was profiled in a study of neurological immune-mediated disorders (dated by TCRdb to about 2019). For the wider study: Of the roughly 34 multiple sclerosis patients, around 31 had relapsing-remitting MS and 3 had secondary progressive MS. Using UMI-based sequencing, the study compared peripheral blood TCR-beta repertoires from patients with HTLV-I-associated myelopathy (HAM/TSP), patients with multiple sclerosis, and healthy controls. Of the 65 to 70 subjects in the cohort, around 14 were HAM/TSP patients, about 35 were multiple sclerosis patients, and about 20 were healthy controls. Alongside PBMC samples, the set of fewer than 110 TCR-beta libraries contained longitudinal samples, technical triplicates, and paired CD4+ and CD8+ T-cell subsets that had been sorted.

General conclusions and limits of the study: The MS cluster showed no association with clinical or MRI features, and the authors stated that larger cohorts are needed. TCR clonal expansion was highest in HAM/TSP patients and lowest in MS patients, with MS patients falling below even healthy controls. Expanded clones from different subjects shared no identical CDR3 amino acid sequences, which suggests that TCR-beta repertoires were private in all groups. Repertoires from 18 of 34 MS patients were grouped by phylogenetic analysis into a cluster of related CDR3 sequences, suggesting a possible repertoire-level signature.

For the unsorted PBMC libraries, 2 million PBMCs were stored in RNAlater at -80 degrees C until RNA extraction and were used to generate the libraries. The multiple sclerosis patients were enrolled in a US clinical protocol that used magnetic resonance imaging to evaluate disease progression. PBMCs were separated from peripheral blood using Ficoll-Hypaque density gradient centrifugation and then cryopreserved in liquid nitrogen. This clonotype was counted many times. The antigen it recognizes is unknown. No much larger clonotype is one base removed from it; base qualities were not supplied. The V end loses 1 base and the J end loses 1 base, and a stretch of 11 bases separates them. The CDR3 runs 15 amino acids, cysteine and phenylalanine included. Just the 45-base CDR3 DNA is kept, in frame starting at base 1. The germline V gene supplies CDR1 SGHRS and CDR2 YFSETQ. cDNA was synthesized by template-switch 5'RACE using a primer with a 10-nucleotide random unique molecular identifier that tagged each TCR transcript. Over 190 million TCR-beta sequences, covering 15-18 subjects, were produced in each sequencing run. The RNeasy kit was used to extract total RNA. Using the KAPA Real-time Library Amplification kit, TCR-beta VDJ regions were amplified with primers for the TCR constant region and the 5'RACE anchor. A first PCR added sample indexes and Illumina adaptors, and a second PCR then raised library yield. After Ampure bead purification, the roughly 650 bp TCR product was size-selected on a 2% E-gel SizeSelection system. Before pooling, library quality was assessed on a Bioanalyzer, concentration was determined with Qubit, and library quantification was performed with the Kapa Library Quantification kit. Libraries were sequenced paired-end 2 x 150 bp on an Illumina HiSeq 2500. To increase sequence diversity, roughly 24-30% phiX was spiked into each library pool. As for the authors' bioinformatics: Quality-filtered reads were processed with the UMI-based MiGEC pipeline, which removed over 75% of raw TCR sequences during error correction. IMGT germline references were used for aligning VDJ genes, and each clonotype was defined as a unique CDR3 amino acid sequence together with its V-J genes. VDJtools evaluated clonal expansion, Shannon diversity and CDR3 relatedness (CalcPairwiseDistances, ClusterSamples); CLCbio workbench built phylogenetic trees. Clones with at least 8 unique UMIs were defined as expanded, with this threshold being based on coefficient-of-variation modelling across technical triplicates. TCRdb's own reprocessing of the public reads used fastp at Q25 and MiXCR and kept productive beta chains. Entries that share a CDR3 protein sequence are merged under the most common genes and DNA. TCRdb's processing, not the authors', yielded these V and J calls. For this sample the table gives some 50,000 distinct CDR3 sequences, of which 1.9% were detected only once. The top ten hold roughly 2% of the sample.

Sequenced input: PBMCs. The V and J segments used are TRBV5-1 and TRBJ1-2, with the D gene too uncertain to name. The origin of this receptor is a woman aged 40-49 years with multiple sclerosis. The CDR3 here reads CASSLTGYLNYGYTF. The sequence in DNA is TGCGCCAGCAGCTTGACGGGATACCTTAACTATGGCTACACCTTC.